Below, 24 T cell receptor beta chains from the same sample are listed, as sequenced in a study of blood T cell repertoires in COVID-19 (dated by TCRdb to 2018 to 2021). Preparation of the library involved the immunoSEQ multiplex PCR assay. Sourced from immuneACCESS, this table was stored by TCRdb with only in-frame sequences that have V and J called. A share of the clones is absent; for the studies checked, an unresolved V gene accounts for under half, and the remainder has no known explanation. The sample data list 85,000 to 120,000 clones, and roughly four fifths of these were observed just once. The top ten clonotypes cover 6.2% of the sample. Sequenced sample: peripheral blood. The receptors stem from an elderly man with COVID-19, enrolled during active disease.

The rearrangement joins TRBV27 to TRBJ2-7; no firm D call. This CDR3 is 14 amino acids long. From germline, CDR1 is MNHEY and CDR2 SMNVEV (reference sequence). V was pared by 2 bases and J by 3 bases, with 11 bases between. The DNA of the CDR3 is TGTGCCAGCAGTTTAGTCGGCTACTACTACGAGCAGTACTTC. This translates into CASSLVGYYYEQYF.

The V and J genes are TRBV5-4 and TRBJ1-2, with D perhaps matching TRBD1 (5 bases). Germline V gene lookup returns CDR1 SGHNT and CDR2 YYREEE (reference sequence). The V gene lost 4 bases and the J gene lost 0 bases, with 13 bases spanning the gap. This CDR3 contains 15 residues. CDR3: CASSHPRATNYGYTF. Written as DNA, the CDR3 is TGTGCCAGCAGCCATCCCAGGGCTACTAACTATGGCTACACCTTC.

V is TRBV6-4 and J is TRBJ2-7; 7 bases are a match to TRBD1. J was trimmed by 3 bases and V by 10 bases; bases with no gene match: 12. Germline CDR1 reads MRHNA; CDR2 reads SNTAGT. This CDR3 contains 14 residues. The CDR3 spells CATPKWAGGYEQYF. CDR3 nucleotide sequence: TGTGCCACCCCAAAGTGGGCAGGGGGCTACGAGCAGTACTTC.

This chain links TRBV29-1 with TRBJ1-2, with TRBD1 matching 9 bases. Germline CDR1 reads SQVTM; CDR2 reads ANQGSEA. V lost 4 bases and J lost 2; bases outside the gene matches: 8. The CDR3 loop spans 15 amino acids. The CDR3 spells CSVARDRDPNYGYTF. The DNA of the CDR3 is TGCAGCGTTGCGAGGGACAGGGATCCGAACTATGGCTACACCTTC.

This clone is a singleton in its sample. V and J are TRBV19 and TRBJ1-1; 7 bases are a match to TRBD1. The CDR3 has 16 amino acids. V shed 5 bases, J shed 0 bases, and the junction held 9 bases outside the gene matches. From germline, CDR1 is LNHDA and CDR2 SQIVND (reference sequence). CDR3: CASSGSGGTVNTEAFF. DNA for the CDR3: TGTGCCAGTAGTGGATCAGGGGGGACGGTGAACACTGAAGCTTTCTTT.

The J gene is TRBJ2-3, the V gene TRBV30, with 8 bases aligning to TRBD2. The germline V gene encodes CDR1 GTSNPN and CDR2 SVGIG (reference sequence). V was clipped by 7 bases and J by 8 bases; unmatched bases: 14. The CDR3 length is 14 residues. The CDR3 protein is CASQRGLGIGTQYF. Here the CDR3 DNA reads TGTGCCTCCCAGCGGGGACTAGGCATTGGTACGCAGTATTTT.

The chain couples TRBV28 to TRBJ2-5; 9 bases line up with TRBD1. With 3 bases clipped from V and 7 bases from J, the junction kept 12 bases outside the gene matches. CDR1 MDHEN and CDR2 SYDVKM come from the germline V gene. This CDR3 comprises 16 residues. The DNA for the CDR3 is TGTGCCAGCAGTTTGACAGGGGGGGATTTGTATGGGACCCAGTACTTC. Translation: CASSLTGGDLYGTQYF. Full variable domain (rest looked up from reference TRBV28 and TRBJ2-5): DVKVTQSSRYLVKRTGEKVFLECVQDMDHENMFWYRQDPGLGLRLIYFSYDVKMKEKGDIPEGYSVSREKKERFSLILESASTNQTSMYLCASSLTGGDLYGTQYFGPGTRLLVL.

This clone was observed at least ten times. The gene calls are TRBV6-5 and TRBJ2-1, with TRBD2 as a possible D gene (5 bases). From germline, CDR1 is MNHEY and CDR2 SVGAGI. V dropped 0 bases and J dropped 7 bases, with 10 bases sitting between them. This CDR3 comprises 14 residues. The CDR3 sequence: CASSYSGDGNEQFF. CDR3 nucleotides: TGTGCCAGCAGTTACTCGGGAGATGGGAATGAGCAGTTCTTC.

This clone was seen only a few times. V usage is TRBV19 and J usage is TRBJ2-1; perhaps TRBD1 as D (5 bases). CDR1 and CDR2 (germline): LNHDA, SQIVND (reference sequence). This CDR3 is built from 12 residues. V shed 3 bases and J shed 7 bases, with 7 bases lying between them. The CDR3 region has the DNA TGTGCCAGTAGTATTGGGGCGAATGAGCAGTTCTTC. This gives the protein CASSIGANEQFF. The whole variable domain, filled in from reference TRBV19 and TRBJ2-1, reads DGGITQSPKYLFRKEGQNVTLSCEQNLNHDAMYWYRQDPGQGLRLIYYSQIVNDFQKGDIAEGYSVSREKKESFPLTVTSAQKNPTAFYLCASSIGANEQFFGPGTRLTVL.

The V and J genes are TRBV6-5 and TRBJ2-4; 7 nucleotides align to TRBD1. CDR3 length: 13 residues. Germline CDR1 is MNHEY and CDR2 is SVGAGI. Germline trimming cut 10 bases from V and 3 bases from J; bases unmatched to any gene: 6. DNA of the CDR3: TGTGCCACCCCGGACAGGAGCAAAAACATTCAGTACTTC. This codes for CATPDRSKNIQYF.

The V gene is TRBV7-9, the J gene TRBJ2-1, with TRBD2 identical over 8 bases. This CDR3 is 15 amino acids long. V shed 6 bases and J 4 bases; nucleotides not matched to a gene: 8. Germline V gene lookup returns CDR1 SEHNR and CDR2 FQNEAQ (reference sequence). The CDR3 sequence: CASRHTSGTYNEQFF. The CDR3, as DNA: TGTGCCAGCAGACATACTAGCGGTACTTACAATGAGCAGTTCTTC.

The CDR3 loop reads CASSSRVSSYEQYF. CDR3 nucleotide sequence: TGTGCCAGCAGCTCCAGGGTAAGCTCCTACGAGCAGTACTTC. The V gene is TRBV11-2, the J gene TRBJ2-7, with D maybe TRBD1 (5 bases). CDR1 is SGHAT, CDR2 FQNNGV, per germline. The CDR3 is 14 amino acids. The V gene lost 4 bases and the J gene lost 0 bases, with 10 bases spanning the gap.

This clone was observed a single time. The chain combines TRBV6-5 with TRBJ2-7; TRBD2 might be the D (5 bases). The CDR3 is 14 residues long. Germline CDR1 and CDR2: MNHEY and SVGAGI. The V end was cut by 3 bases, the J end by 4 bases, with 13 bases between. The CDR3 spells CASSYRGLVYEQYF. CDR3 nucleotide sequence: TGTGCCAGCAGTTATAGAGGACTTGTGTACGAGCAGTACTTC.

The V call is TRBV9, the J call TRBJ1-3; maybe TRBD1 (6 bases). Trimming pared 0 bases from V and 0 bases from J, leaving 10 bases between. This CDR3 region has 16 residues. Looked up from germline, CDR1 is SGDLS and CDR2 is YYNGEE. CDR3 protein: CASSVAQGFSGNTIYF. In nucleotides, the CDR3 is TGTGCCAGCAGCGTAGCTCAGGGGTTCTCTGGAAACACCATATATTTT.

This clone occurred a few times. The rearrangement links TRBV4-1 to TRBJ2-7; D is ambiguous. V shed 3 bases and J shed 0 bases, with 9 bases lying between them. The CDR3 covers 14 residues. CDR1 and CDR2 from the germline V gene are MGHRA and YSYEKL. In DNA, the CDR3 is TGCGCCAGCAGCCAGTACATCAGCTCCTACGAGCAGTACTTC. It encodes CASSQYISSYEQYF.

The gene calls are TRBV19 and TRBJ1-1; D ambiguous. CDR1 and CDR2 (germline): LNHDA, SQIVND (reference sequence). This CDR3 region has 13 residues. The germline V and J ends were trimmed by 5 bases and 7 bases, with 14 bases remaining between them. The CDR3 sequence is CASSEAARREAFF. CDR3 bases: TGTGCCAGTAGTGAGGCGGCACGGCGTGAAGCTTTCTTT. Full variable domain (missing parts from reference TRBV19 and TRBJ1-1): DGGITQSPKYLFRKEGQNVTLSCEQNLNHDAMYWYRQDPGQGLRLIYYSQIVNDFQKGDIAEGYSVSREKKESFPLTVTSAQKNPTAFYLCASSEAARREAFFGQGTRLTVV.

The chain couples TRBV6-2 or TRBV6-3 to TRBJ2-1; 11 nucleotides agree with TRBD2. Germline CDR1 is MNHEY and CDR2 is SVGEGT. This CDR3 has 15 amino acids. V lost 6 bases to trimming and J lost 6 bases; unmatched junction nucleotides: 7. CDR3 region: CASSRLAGGGNEQFF. Written as DNA, the CDR3 is TGTGCCAGCAGCCGGCTAGCGGGAGGTGGCAATGAGCAGTTCTTC.

The rearrangement uses TRBV28 and TRBJ1-2; D ambiguous. In germline, CDR1 is MDHEN, CDR2 SYDVKM. Trimming cost V 2 bases and J 4 bases, with 11 bases left between them. The CDR3 consists of 14 residues. The CDR3: CASSLPDILYGYTF. The DNA for the CDR3 is TGTGCCAGCAGTTTACCAGACATCCTCTATGGCTACACCTTC.

This chain links TRBV6-6 with TRBJ2-7, with TRBD1 matching over 8 bases. The CDR3 has 12 residues. Germline V CDR1 and CDR2: MNHNY, SVGAGI (reference sequence). Trimming removed 7 bases from V and 3 bases from J; junction bases left unmatched: 2. CDR3 nucleotide sequence: TGTGCCAGCAACGGACAGGGCTACGAGCAGTACTTC. This encodes CASNGQGYEQYF.

This clone has just one count. The CDR3 region has the DNA TGTGCCACCAGCAGAGAGAGGTATGGCTACACCTTC. Translated: CATSRERYGYTF. The chain is built from TRBV15 and TRBJ1-2; D unresolved. Looked up from germline, CDR1 is LNHNV and CDR2 is YYDKDF (reference sequence). The CDR3 runs to 12 residues. V was trimmed by 0 bases and J by 5 bases, leaving 4 bases between them. Full variable domain (rest looked up from reference TRBV15 and TRBJ1-2): DAMVIQNPRYQVTQFGKPVTLSCSQTLNHNVMYWYQQKSSQAPKLLFHYYDKDFNNEADTPDNFQSRRPNTSFCFLDIRSPGLGDTAMYLCATSRERYGYTFGSGTRLTVV.

The J gene is TRBJ2-5, the V gene TRBV24-1, with 10 bases that match TRBD1. The CDR3 sequence is 16 residues long. V shed 6 bases and J 4 bases; nucleotides not matched to a gene: 10. Germline V lookup: CDR1 KGHDR, CDR2 SFDVKD. CDR3 in DNA: TGTGCCACCAGTCAACCCTCCGGGACAGGGGCAGAGACCCAGTACTTC. Translated, it gives CATSQPSGTGAETQYF.

J is TRBJ2-6 and V is TRBV29-1; a possible D gene is TRBD1 (6 bases). In germline, CDR1 is SQVTM, CDR2 ANQGSEA. The CDR3 covers 14 residues. The V end was cut by 7 bases, the J end by 0 bases, with 10 bases between. CDR3 nucleotide sequence: TGCAGCGCAGAAGGGGGCTCTGGGGCCAACGTCCTGACTTTC. Translated, it gives CSAEGGSGANVLTF.

The chain carries TRBV28 and TRBJ1-4; the D gene is possibly TRBD1 (5 bases). Germline V gives CDR1 MDHEN, CDR2 SYDVKM. Trimming pared 4 bases from V and 1 base from J, leaving 19 bases between. The CDR3 loop spans 18 amino acids. CDR3 nucleotides: TGTGCCAGCAGTTCAAGACGGGGGAGGGTAGGAACTAATGAAAAACTGTTTTTT. Translating it yields CASSSRRGRVGTNEKLFF.

The chain links TRBV5-4 to TRBJ2-7; 10 positions agree with TRBD1. Germline V CDR1 and CDR2: SGHNT, YYREEE (reference sequence). V shed 4 bases, J shed 0 bases, and the junction held 7 bases outside the gene matches. The CDR3 is made up of 16 amino acids. The CDR3 loop reads CASSPAGDRGSYEQYF. The CDR3 DNA follows: TGTGCCAGCAGCCCGGCGGGGGACAGGGGCTCCTACGAGCAGTACTTC.